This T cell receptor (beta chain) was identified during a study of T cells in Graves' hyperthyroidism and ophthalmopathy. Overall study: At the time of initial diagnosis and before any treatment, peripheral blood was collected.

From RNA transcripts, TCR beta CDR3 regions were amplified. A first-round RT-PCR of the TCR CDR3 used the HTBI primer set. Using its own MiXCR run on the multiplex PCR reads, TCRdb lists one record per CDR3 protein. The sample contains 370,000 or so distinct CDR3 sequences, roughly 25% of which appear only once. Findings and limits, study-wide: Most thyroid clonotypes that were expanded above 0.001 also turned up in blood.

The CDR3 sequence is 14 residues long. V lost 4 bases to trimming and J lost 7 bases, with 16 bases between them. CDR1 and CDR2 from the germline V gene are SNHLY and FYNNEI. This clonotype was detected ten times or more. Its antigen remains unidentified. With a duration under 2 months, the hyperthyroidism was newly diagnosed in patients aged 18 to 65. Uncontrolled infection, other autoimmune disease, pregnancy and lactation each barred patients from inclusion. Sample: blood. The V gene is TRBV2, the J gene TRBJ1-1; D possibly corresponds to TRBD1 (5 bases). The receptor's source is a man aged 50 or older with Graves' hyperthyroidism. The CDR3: CASSATDQGGEAFF. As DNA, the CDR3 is TGTGCCAGCAGTGCGACAGACCAGGGTGGTGAAGCTTTCTTT. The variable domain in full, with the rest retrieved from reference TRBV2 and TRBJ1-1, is EPEVTQTPSHQVTQMGQEVILRCVPISNHLYFYWYRQILGQKVEFLVSFYNNEISEKSEIFDDQFSVERPDGSNFTLKIRSTKLEDSAMYFCASSATDQGGEAFFGQGTRLTVV.